The present T cell receptor beta chain was sequenced within a study of blood T cell repertoires in COVID-19. In the study overall: The samples span acute and convalescent COVID-19 from the United States, Italy and Spain. PBMCs, B-cell-depleted T cells, or T cells were the source of the cDNA or gDNA that made up the material.

V lost 5 bases and J lost 7, with 18 bases in between. CDR3 length equals 13 residues. Germline CDR1 is GTSNPN and CDR2 is SVGIG (reference sequence). Profiled with immunoSEQ multiplex PCR; TCRdb holds only in-frame clones, not every one. The sample has more than 90,000 clones, about 80% seen once. The V and J genes are TRBV30 and TRBJ2-7; D possibly uses TRBD1 or TRBD2 (5 bases each). This clonotype originated in a man aged 55 to 70 with acute or convalescent COVID-19. Sequencing was carried out using peripheral blood. CDR3 nucleotides: TGTGCCTGGGGGAGACAGATAGCTCGGGAGCAGTACTTC. Its protein is CAWGRQIAREQYF.